These 26 T cell receptor beta chains originate from one sample sequenced in a study of T cells in Graves' hyperthyroidism and ophthalmopathy. Amplified regions were TCR beta CDR3 sequences from RNA transcripts. First-round RT-PCR with HTBI primers amplified the TCR CDR3 region. TCRdb ran MiXCR on the multiplex PCR reads and lists one entry per CDR3 protein. The sample lists around 500,000 distinct CDR3 sequences, about 22% seen once, with around 47% in the top ten. The sequenced sample was blood. Receptors were obtained from a woman aged 70-85 years with Graves' ophthalmopathy.

Note on this clonotype: One junction end does not reproduce the germline sequence, and a read error may be involved. The gene calls are TRBV5-1 and TRBJ2-7; D possibly uses TRBD1 or TRBD2 (6 bases each). The CDR3 has 16 amino acids. CDR1 and CDR2 (germline): SGHRS, YFSETQ. The CDR3 is CASSLEGTVLRGEQYF. The CDR3 bases are TGTGCCAGCAGCTTGGAGGGGACTGTGCTCAGGGGCGAGCAGTACTTC.

This clonotype was found many times. J is TRBJ2-1 and V is TRBV2, with D possibly TRBD2 on 5 matching bases. This CDR3 has 13 residues. The germline V and J ends were trimmed by 8 bases and 8 bases, with 16 bases remaining between them. Per germline, CDR1 SNHLY and CDR2 FYNNEI. CDR3 region: CASRAGTGDEQFF. As DNA, the CDR3 is TGTGCCAGCCGGGCCGGAACCGGGGATGAGCAGTTCTTC.

This clonotype was counted at least ten times. The chain links TRBV2 to TRBJ1-1; a possible D gene is TRBD1 (5 bases). This CDR3 has 14 amino acids. Germline assignment: CDR1 SNHLY and CDR2 FYNNEI. The V and J ends lost 7 bases and 4 bases respectively, with 16 bases between them. CDR3 DNA sequence: TGTGCCAGCACGGGACTGATCAAGGCCACTGAAGCTTTCTTT. This sequence encodes CASTGLIKATEAFF. The full variable domain, its missing parts supplied by reference TRBV2 and TRBJ1-1, is EPEVTQTPSHQVTQMGQEVILRCVPISNHLYFYWYRQILGQKVEFLVSFYNNEISEKSEIFDDQFSVERPDGSNFTLKIRSTKLEDSAMYFCASTGLIKATEAFFGQGTRLTVV.

This clonotype was seen more than once but under ten times. The V call is TRBV20-1, the J call TRBJ2-7; 10 nucleotides agree with TRBD1. Germline V CDR1 and CDR2: DFQATT, SNEGSKA (reference sequence). The trim removed 0 bases at V and 5 bases at J, leaving 13 bases unmatched. CDR3 length equals 17 residues. The CDR3 loop reads CSARDPTGRDRGHEQYF. The CDR3 DNA reads TGCAGTGCTAGAGATCCTACCGGGAGGGACAGGGGCCACGAGCAGTACTTC.

This clonotype has only a few counts. The gene calls are TRBV19 and TRBJ1-2; 9 nucleotides agree with TRBD1. There are 15 residues in the CDR3. CDR1 is LNHDA and CDR2 is SQIVND in the germline V gene (reference sequence). V shed 4 bases and J 3 bases; nucleotides not matched to a gene: 6. CDR3 loop: CASSRPGQGHYGYTF. The CDR3 coding sequence is TGTGCCAGTAGTAGGCCGGGACAGGGACACTATGGCTACACCTTC. The entire variable domain, with the rest obtained from reference TRBV19 and TRBJ1-2, is as follows: DGGITQSPKYLFRKEGQNVTLSCEQNLNHDAMYWYRQDPGQGLRLIYYSQIVNDFQKGDIAEGYSVSREKKESFPLTVTSAQKNPTAFYLCASSRPGQGHYGYTFGSGTRLTVV.

The genes are TRBV2 and TRBJ1-1; possible D gene TRBD1, 5 bases. Germline lookup yields CDR1 SNHLY and CDR2 FYNNEI. The CDR3 contains 12 residues. Trimming stripped 2 bases from V and 12 bases from J, with 13 bases between. The CDR3 region is CASSEPDSKPFF. In DNA form, the CDR3 reads TGTGCCAGCAGTGAACCAGACAGTAAACCTTTCTTT.

A few counts support this clonotype. The V call is TRBV19, the J call TRBJ1-5; possible D gene TRBD1, 6 bases. Germline V CDR1 and CDR2: LNHDA, SQIVND (reference sequence). Trimming took off 9 bases at V and 5 bases at J, with 17 bases between the two ends. The CDR3 covers 14 residues. The CDR3 reads CARGRERGDQPQHF. CDR3 sequence (DNA): TGTGCCAGGGGGAGGGAGAGGGGGGATCAGCCCCAGCATTTT.

V is TRBV19 and J is TRBJ1-6; no clear D. Germline assignment: CDR1 LNHDA and CDR2 SQIVND (reference sequence). The V gene lost 7 bases and the J gene lost 7 bases, with 14 bases spanning the gap. This CDR3 contains 14 residues. The CDR3 nucleotides are TGTGCCAGTACCCTGGTGGGGTCAAATTCACCCCTCCACTTT. Protein product: CASTLVGSNSPLHF.

This clonotype was seen only a few times. This sequence joins TRBV25-1 and TRBJ2-7, with TRBD1 identical over 8 bases. The germline CDR1 and CDR2 sequences are MGHDK and SYGVNS. V gave up 2 bases and J gave up 6 bases; unmatched junction bases: 9. This CDR3 contains 15 residues. CDR3 residues: CASSERAGGVGEQYF. The CDR3 DNA sequence: TGTGCCAGCAGTGAAAGGGCAGGGGGCGTGGGCGAGCAGTACTTC.

This clonotype was seen ten or more times. This chain joins TRBV12-3 or TRBV12-4 and TRBJ2-7; D may match TRBD1 or TRBD2 (5 bases each). The V and J ends lost 6 bases and 3 bases respectively, with 12 bases between them. The CDR3 consists of 13 residues. Here the CDR3 DNA reads TGTGCCAGCAGGTGGGGACCTCACTACGAGCAGTACTTC. Its translation is CASRWGPHYEQYF.

A few counts support this clonotype. The chain links TRBV6-1 to TRBJ2-6; D unclear. Germline CDR1 MNHNS, CDR2 SASEGT. Trimming cost V 6 bases and J 0 bases, with 6 bases left between them. The CDR3 contains 14 residues. The CDR3 DNA is TGTGCCAGCAGAATTGCCTCTGGGGCCAACGTCCTGACTTTC. Amino acid sequence: CASRIASGANVLTF.

V usage is TRBV12-3 or TRBV12-4 and J usage is TRBJ1-6, with TRBD1 as a possible D gene (6 bases). V shed 8 bases and J shed 12 bases, with 23 bases lying between them. This CDR3 spans 15 amino acids. DNA of the CDR3: TGTGCCAGCCGCGAGATCGGGGGGCTGGTTCAACCCCTCCACTTT. This translates into CASREIGGLVQPLHF.

This clonotype was found a few times. This chain links TRBV6-6 with TRBJ1-5, with D possibly matching TRBD1 (6 bases). V was pared by 2 bases and J by 7 bases, with 9 bases between. The germline CDR1 and CDR2 sequences are MNHNY and SVGAGI (reference sequence). The CDR3 runs to 13 residues. CDR3 DNA sequence: TGTGCCAGCAGTTACGGTACAGGGCAGCCCCAGCATTTT. It specifies CASSYGTGQPQHF.

The V gene is TRBV20-1, the J gene TRBJ1-4; D uncertain. Trimming cost V 0 bases and J 7 bases, with 0 bases left between them. Germline V lookup: CDR1 DFQATT, CDR2 SNEGSKA (reference sequence). This CDR3 has 10 amino acids. CDR3 region: CSARDEKLFF. The CDR3, as DNA: TGCAGTGCTAGAGATGAAAAACTGTTTTTT.

This clonotype was counted between two and nine times. V gene TRBV13 combines with J gene TRBJ2-2; TRBD2 matches 7 bases. With V trimmed by 5 bases and J by 6 bases, 6 bases remained unmatched. Looked up from germline, CDR1 is PRHDT and CDR2 is FYEKMQ (reference sequence). This CDR3 is 14 amino acids long. The CDR3 is CASSPRTSSGELFF. DNA for the CDR3: TGTGCCAGCAGCCCCCGGACTAGTTCCGGGGAGCTGTTTTTT.

This clonotype showed up many times. V is TRBV11-2 and J is TRBJ2-3; D not resolved. Trimming shortened V by 5 bases and J by 2 bases, and 8 bases separated the two germline ends. The CDR3 is 13 residues long. From germline, CDR1 is SGHAT and CDR2 FQNNGV. This chain's CDR3 is CASSPAYTDTQYF. The DNA of the CDR3 is TGTGCCAGCAGCCCCGCTTACACAGATACGCAGTATTTT.

This clonotype was found a few times. The chain is built from TRBV4-3 and TRBJ1-2; 9 nucleotides line up with TRBD1. In germline, CDR1 is LGHNA, CDR2 YSLEER. The CDR3 spans 18 residues. Losses at the gene ends were 2 bases for V and 1 base for J; bases not matched to a gene: 11. DNA for the CDR3: TGCGCCAGCAGCCAATCGGTGGGACAGGGAGTAATTAACTATGGCTACACCTTC. This sequence encodes CASSQSVGQGVINYGYTF.

The CDR3 protein is CASSYLYGRNTEAFF. In nucleotides, the CDR3 is TGTGCCAGCAGTTATTTATATGGCAGAAACACTGAAGCTTTCTTT. This chain uses TRBV6-9 with TRBJ1-1; no clear D gene. Trimming took 1 base from V and 2 from J, leaving 11 bases between them. The CDR3 loop spans 15 amino acids. Germline V gives CDR1 MNHGY, CDR2 SVAAGI.

In this sample, this clonotype turned up a few times. V usage is TRBV12-3 or TRBV12-4 and J usage is TRBJ1-2; no definite D call. The CDR3 is 13 residues long. Trimming took off 3 bases at V and 3 bases at J, with 8 bases between the two ends. The CDR3 reads CASSFGEDYGYTF. CDR3 nucleotides: TGTGCCAGCAGTTTTGGGGAGGACTATGGCTACACCTTC.

This rearrangement joins TRBV5-1 to TRBJ2-2, with D hard to call. Germline V gives CDR1 SGHRS, CDR2 YFSETQ. This CDR3 contains 14 residues. V was clipped by 2 bases and J by 0 bases, with 5 bases between them. The CDR3 reads CASSFDSNTGELFF. The CDR3 DNA is TGCGCCAGCAGCTTTGACTCGAACACCGGGGAGCTGTTTTTT.

The genes are TRBV25-1 and TRBJ2-5; no reliable D call. Germline lookup yields CDR1 MGHDK and CDR2 SYGVNS. Trimming took 3 bases from V and 1 from J, leaving 12 bases between them. This CDR3 spans 15 amino acids. The CDR3 nucleotides are TGTGCCAGCAGTGAGAGTTGGGTCCCCCAAGAGACCCAGTACTTC. This gives the protein CASSESWVPQETQYF.

V usage is TRBV27 and J usage is TRBJ2-1, with 9 bases identical to TRBD1. The CDR3 sequence is 17 residues long. V was clipped by 1 base and J by 12 bases; unmatched bases: 16. The germline CDR1 and CDR2 sequences are MNHEY and SMNVEV (reference sequence). The CDR3 region is CASSLYRGTGFFLGQFF. CDR3 DNA sequence: TGTGCCAGCAGTTTATATCGAGGGACAGGGTTTTTTTTAGGGCAGTTCTTC.

This clonotype was detected many times. The rearrangement links TRBV11-2 to TRBJ1-4; 9 bases align to TRBD1. CDR3 length equals 16 residues. The ends lost 0 bases at V and 5 bases at J; junction bases unmatched: 4. Germline V CDR1 and CDR2: SGHAT, FQNNGV. The CDR3 here is CASSLEWTGVNEKLFF. CDR3 nucleotide sequence: TGTGCCAGCAGCTTAGAGTGGACAGGGGTGAATGAAAAACTGTTTTTT.

This clonotype showed up many times. The CDR3 coding sequence is TGTGCCAGCAGCCCACCTGGGGACCGGGCTTTCTTT. Protein product: CASSPPGDRAFF. The chain has TRBV3-1 and TRBJ1-1, with TRBD1 as a possible D gene (5 bases). This CDR3 region has 12 residues. The germline gives CDR1 LGHDT, CDR2 YNNKEL (reference sequence). Trimming took off 4 bases at V and 11 bases at J, with 14 bases between the two ends.

With regard to this clonotype: A much larger clonotype is one base distant, so this may be a read error. The V call is TRBV20-1, the J call TRBJ2-1, with D tentatively TRBD2 (6 bases). The germline V gene encodes CDR1 DFQATT and CDR2 SNEGSKA (reference sequence). There are 10 residues in the CDR3. The DNA for the CDR3 is TGCAGTGCCATGGATCGGGAGCAGCTCTTC. Its protein product is CSAMDREQLF.

The table lists this clonotype with a few counts. The chain employs TRBV11-3 and TRBJ2-7; a weak D match, TRBD1 (6 bases). The CDR3 loop spans 12 amino acids. The V gene's germline CDR1 is SGHNT and CDR2 YENEEA. Trimming removed 5 bases from V and 6 bases from J, with 11 bases in between. CDR3: CASSLDSSEQYF. The CDR3 region has the DNA TGTGCCAGCAGCCTGGACAGTAGCGAGCAGTACTTC.